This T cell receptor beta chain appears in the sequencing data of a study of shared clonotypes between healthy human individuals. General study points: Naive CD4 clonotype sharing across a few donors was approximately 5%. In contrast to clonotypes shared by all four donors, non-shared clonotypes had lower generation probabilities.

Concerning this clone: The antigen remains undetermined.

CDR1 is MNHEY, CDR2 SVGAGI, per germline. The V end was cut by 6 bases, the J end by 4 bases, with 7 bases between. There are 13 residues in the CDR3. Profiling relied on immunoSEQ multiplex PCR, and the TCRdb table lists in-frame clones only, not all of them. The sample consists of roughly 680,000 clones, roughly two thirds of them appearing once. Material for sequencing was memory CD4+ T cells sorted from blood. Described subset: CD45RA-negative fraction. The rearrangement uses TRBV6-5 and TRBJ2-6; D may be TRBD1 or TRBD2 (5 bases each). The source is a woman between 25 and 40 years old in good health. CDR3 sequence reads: CASRRGGANVLTF. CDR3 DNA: TGTGCCAGCAGGAGGGGAGGGGCCAACGTCCTGACTTTC.